This TCR beta chain was obtained from a study of beta chain features in type 1 diabetes. Background on the study: Across all samples, some 98 million sorted cells were examined. Regarding the study as a whole: A definitive answer on HLA type influencing TCRB rearrangement was not reached here. There was a possibility that cDNA sequencing over-represented cells with high TCR expression.

Reverse transcribing all isolated RNA meant expressed TCRB transcripts were sequenced. Clones were read by immunoSEQ multiplex PCR, and TCRdb kept only the in-frame ones, dropping some. The sample records a few hundred thousand clones, 30% being singletons. Of note for this clone: Its antigen remains unknown.

Once sorted, every population was more than 98% pure. Germline V gene sequence: CDR1 SNHLY, CDR2 FYNNEI. The CDR3 runs 14 residues. Trimming removed 3 bases from V and 8 bases from J, with 13 bases in between. Source material: naive CD4+ T cells from blood. The V gene is TRBV2, the J gene TRBJ1-4; D uncertain. The source of this sequence is a man aged 18 to 30 in good health. CDR3 residues: CASSDQVQGEKLFF. The CDR3 DNA sequence: TGTGCCAGCAGTGACCAGGTACAAGGCGAAAAACTGTTTTTT.